This is a list of T cell receptor beta chains from one sample in a study of identical twins. TCRdb independently ran MiXCR on the 5' RACE reads; one entry per CDR3 protein. This table has 500,000 to 600,000 distinct CDR3 sequences, approximately 22% appearing once. The same data also contributed to another study, on T cells expressing NK-cell markers.

Sequencing input: CD4+ T cells sorted from blood. The receptors were sampled from a woman younger than 35 in good health. Each CDR3 is given with its conserved first and last residue. The D gene is left open where the match is weak. Size is stated for part of the rows, as once, few or many counts, or as a class when the clone is expanded.

clone_size j_call d_call v_call cdr3_aa cdr3_nt
many TRBJ1-2 TRBD1 TRBV7-8 CASSLEGRGQLNYGYTF TGTGCCAGCAGCTTAGAAGGAAGGGGACAGTTAAACTATGGCTACACCTTC
NA TRBJ2-1 NA TRBV5-1 CASRGQSDNEQFF TGCGCCAGCAGGGGACAAAGTGATAATGAGCAGTTCTTC
many TRBJ1-3 NA TRBV12-3/TRBV12-4 CASSGRVSRGGNTIYF TGTGCCAGCAGTGGCCGGGTCTCAAGAGGTGGAAACACCATATATTTT
NA TRBJ2-1 TRBD2 TRBV4-1 CASSQERREGVIEQFF TGCGCCAGCAGCCAAGAGAGGCGGGAGGGTGTCATTGAGCAGTTCTTC
few TRBJ1-1 NA TRBV12-5 CASALEGGYTEAFF TGTGCTAGTGCCCTGGAAGGGGGTTACACTGAAGCTTTCTTT
NA TRBJ2-7 NA TRBV7-2 CASSPFASPSEQYF TGTGCCAGCAGCCCGTTCGCGTCGCCCTCCGAGCAGTACTTC
NA TRBJ1-2 NA TRBV10-2 CASSESRGARYGYTF TGCGCCAGCAGTGAGTCCCGAGGGGCTCGATATGGCTACACCTTC
NA TRBJ1-3 TRBD1 TRBV29-1 CSGQGNNGNTIYF TGCAGCGGACAGGGGAATAATGGAAACACCATATATTTT
NA TRBJ2-3 TRBD2 TRBV5-5 CASSLPLASGVTDTQYF TGTGCCAGCAGCTTGCCCCTGGCTAGCGGAGTCACAGATACGCAGTATTTT
NA TRBJ1-1 NA TRBV6-1 CASSVAGGAFF TGTGCCAGCAGTGTGGCCGGTGGGGCTTTCTTT
few TRBJ2-1 TRBD2 TRBV9 CASSQSGLAGFEQFF TGTGCCAGCAGCCAATCCGGACTAGCGGGGTTTGAGCAGTTCTTC
NA TRBJ2-5 TRBD2 TRBV10-3 CAISESRTSGSETQYF TGTGCCATCAGTGAGTCGAGGACTAGCGGGAGTGAGACCCAGTACTTC
NA TRBJ1-2 NA TRBV27 CASSSLGGGYTF TGTGCCAGCAGTTCCCTCGGGGGTGGCTACACCTTC
few TRBJ1-1 NA TRBV20-1 CSAKREMNTEAFF TGCAGTGCTAAGCGGGAAATGAACACTGAAGCTTTCTTT
few TRBJ2-3 NA TRBV29-1 CSGLRRGTDTQYF TGCAGCGGGCTTCGGCGGGGCACAGATACGCAGTATTTT
NA TRBJ2-5 TRBD1 TRBV5-1 CASSLTGTGGSETQYF TGCGCCAGCAGCTTGACCGGGACAGGGGGCTCGGAGACCCAGTACTTC
few TRBJ2-6 NA TRBV19 CASSTANSGANVLTF TGTGCCAGTAGTACAGCTAACTCTGGGGCCAACGTCCTGACTTTC
few TRBJ1-5 TRBD1 TRBV7-2 CASSDRGGNQPQHF TGTGCCAGCAGCGACAGGGGTGGCAATCAGCCCCAGCATTTT
NA TRBJ1-6 NA TRBV28 CASTTGRDSPLHF TGTGCCAGCACGACGGGACGCGATTCACCCCTCCACTTT
many TRBJ2-3 NA TRBV20-1 CVARARSTDTQYF TGCGTAGCTCGCGCGAGGAGCACAGATACGCAGTATTTT
NA TRBJ2-1 NA TRBV20-1 CSASLGQGQFF TGCAGTGCTAGTTTGGGACAAGGTCAGTTCTTC
NA TRBJ1-1 NA TRBV20-1 CSANRAYTEAFF TGCAGTGCTAACAGGGCTTACACTGAAGCTTTCTTT
NA TRBJ2-3 TRBD1 TRBV12-3/TRBV12-4 CASRDRAGTDTQYF TGTGCCAGCAGGGACAGGGCGGGCACAGATACGCAGTATTTT
few TRBJ2-7 TRBD2 TRBV27 CASSSDPTSGTYEQYF TGTGCCAGCAGCTCTGACCCCACTAGCGGAACCTACGAGCAGTACTTC
NA TRBJ2-7 TRBD2 TRBV10-3 CAISPGLVSYEQYF TGTGCCATCTCGCCGGGACTAGTCTCCTACGAGCAGTACTTC
NA TRBJ2-5 TRBD1 TRBV15 CATSRGQGTETQYF TGTGCCACCAGCAGGGGACAGGGGACAGAGACCCAGTACTTC
few TRBJ2-1 NA TRBV5-1 CASSPTGAVGDTEQFF TGCGCCAGCAGCCCGACGGGAGCGGTTGGGGATACTGAGCAGTTCTTC
few TRBJ2-7 TRBD1 TRBV20-1 CSALQGGTLYEQYF TGCAGTGCTTTACAGGGGGGAACCCTCTACGAGCAGTACTTC
few TRBJ2-1 TRBD1 TRBV6-5 CASSFSRGQGNEQFF TGTGCCAGCAGTTTCTCCCGAGGACAGGGTAATGAGCAGTTCTTC
NA TRBJ2-7 TRBD1 TRBV27 CASALSPGQGAHRGYEQYF TGTGCCAGCGCCCTTTCTCCGGGACAGGGCGCCCACCGGGGTTACGAGCAGTACTTC
few TRBJ2-3 TRBD2 TRBV3-1 CASGLAGNTDTQYF TGTGCCAGCGGACTAGCGGGGAACACAGATACGCAGTATTTT
NA TRBJ1-1 TRBD1 TRBV12-5 CASGRGQGLRDTEAFF TGTGCTAGTGGCCGAGGACAGGGTCTGAGGGACACTGAAGCTTTCTTT
once TRBJ2-1 TRBD2 TRBV5-1 CASSGSGTSGGPSYNEQFF TGCGCCAGCAGCGGATCCGGGACTAGCGGGGGGCCTTCCTACAATGAGCAGTTCTTC
NA TRBJ2-2 NA TRBV6-1 CASREMGVNTGELIF TGTGCCAGCCGGGAGATGGGGGTGAACACCGGGGAGCTGATTTTT
many TRBJ1-6 NA TRBV2 CASGGDRRYNSPLHF TGTGCCAGCGGCGGGGACCGACGCTATAATTCACCCCTCCACTTT
many TRBJ2-2 TRBD1 TRBV9 CASSGTGGTGELFF TGTGCCAGCAGCGGGACAGGCGGCACCGGGGAGCTGTTTTTT
NA TRBJ2-6 NA TRBV20-1 CSAPGSGANVLTF TGCAGTGCTCCGGGGTCTGGGGCCAACGTCCTGACTTTC
NA TRBJ1-5 TRBD1 TRBV20-1 CSALRQGGSNQPQHF TGCAGTGCCCTAAGACAGGGGGGAAGCAATCAGCCCCAGCATTTT
NA TRBJ1-1 NA TRBV29-1 CSVEPPVNTEAFF TGCAGCGTTGAACCGCCCGTGAACACTGAAGCTTTCTTT
many TRBJ2-1 TRBD2 TRBV6-2/TRBV6-3 CASSWTSGTYNEQFF TGTGCCAGCAGTTGGACTAGCGGGACCTACAATGAGCAGTTCTTC
NA TRBJ2-1 TRBD1 TRBV20-1 CSASGGPTRGNEQFF TGCAGTGCTTCAGGGGGCCCGACCAGGGGTAATGAGCAGTTCTTC
NA TRBJ2-6 NA TRBV7-6 CASSSPFPDSIFSGANVLTF TGTGCCAGCAGCTCACCGTTCCCGGACAGCATATTCTCTGGGGCCAACGTCCTGACTTTC
NA TRBJ1-1 NA TRBV19 CASSIAGAGNTEAFF TGTGCCAGTAGTATAGCGGGCGCGGGAAACACTGAAGCTTTCTTT
NA TRBJ1-2 TRBD1 TRBV3-1 CASSQAASGGMYTF TGTGCCAGCAGCCAAGCTGCTTCAGGGGGTATGTACACCTTC
NA TRBJ1-2 NA TRBV5-1 CASSATGSDYGYTF TGCGCCAGCAGCGCCACAGGGTCTGACTATGGCTACACCTTC
once TRBJ1-1 NA TRBV7-8 CASSLADGRNTEAFF TGTGCCAGCAGCTTAGCGGACGGAAGGAACACTGAAGCTTTCTTT
few TRBJ1-1 TRBD1 TRBV12-3/TRBV12-4 CASRRQGYTEAFF TGTGCCAGCAGGCGACAGGGGTACACTGAAGCTTTCTTT
few TRBJ2-7 TRBD2 TRBV20-1 CSARGTSGEQYF TGCAGTGCCCGCGGGACTAGCGGAGAGCAGTACTTC
NA TRBJ2-5 TRBD1 TRBV5-1 CASRGTGAIQETQYF TGCGCCAGCAGAGGGACAGGGGCGATCCAAGAGACCCAGTACTTC
NA TRBJ2-7 NA TRBV20-1 CSASPGGYGSPYEQYF TGCAGTGCCAGCCCAGGGGGGTACGGAAGCCCCTACGAGCAGTACTTC
NA TRBJ2-3 NA TRBV11-2 CASSFTVGTDTQYF TGTGCCAGCAGCTTCACCGTGGGCACAGATACGCAGTATTTT
few TRBJ2-1 TRBD1 TRBV11-3 CASSQGGTGGHEQFF TGTGCCAGCAGCCAGGGGGGGACAGGGGGCCATGAGCAGTTCTTC
NA TRBJ1-1 TRBD1 TRBV6-1 CASSKTGGADEAFF TGTGCCAGCAGTAAAACAGGGGGCGCAGATGAAGCTTTCTTT
few TRBJ1-5 NA TRBV5-1 CASSLESANQPQHF TGCGCCAGCAGCTTGGAGTCAGCCAATCAGCCCCAGCATTTT
NA TRBJ2-1 TRBD2 TRBV5-1 CASSLAGLAGTNEQFF TGCGCCAGCAGCTTGGCCGGACTAGCGGGAACCAATGAGCAGTTCTTC
few TRBJ1-1 NA TRBV4-2 CASSQRGYMNTEAFF TGTGCCAGCAGCCAGCGGGGGTACATGAACACTGAAGCTTTCTTT
few TRBJ2-5 TRBD2 TRBV7-6 CASSLARTSSGTQYF TGTGCCAGCAGCTTAGCGCGGACTAGCAGTGGGACCCAGTACTTC